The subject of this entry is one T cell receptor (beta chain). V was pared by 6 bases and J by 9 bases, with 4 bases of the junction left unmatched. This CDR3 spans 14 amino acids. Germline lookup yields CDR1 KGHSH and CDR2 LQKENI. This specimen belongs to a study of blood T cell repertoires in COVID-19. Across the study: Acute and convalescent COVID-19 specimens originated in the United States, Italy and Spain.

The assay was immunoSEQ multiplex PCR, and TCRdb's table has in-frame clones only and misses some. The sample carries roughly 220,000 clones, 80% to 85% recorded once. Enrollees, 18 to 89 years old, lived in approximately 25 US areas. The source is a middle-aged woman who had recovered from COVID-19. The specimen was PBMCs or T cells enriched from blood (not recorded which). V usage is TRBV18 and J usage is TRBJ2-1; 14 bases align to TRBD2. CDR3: CASSPTSGRAEQFF. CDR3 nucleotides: TGTGCCAGCTCTCCGACTAGCGGGAGGGCTGAGCAGTTCTTC.